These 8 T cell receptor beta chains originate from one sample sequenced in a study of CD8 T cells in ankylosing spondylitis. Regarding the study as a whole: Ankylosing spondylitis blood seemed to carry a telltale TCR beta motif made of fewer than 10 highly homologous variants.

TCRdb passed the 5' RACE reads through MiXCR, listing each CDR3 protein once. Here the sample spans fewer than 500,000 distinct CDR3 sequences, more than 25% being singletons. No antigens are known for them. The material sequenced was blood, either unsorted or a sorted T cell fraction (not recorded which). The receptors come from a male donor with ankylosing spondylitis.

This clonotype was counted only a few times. Written as DNA, the CDR3 is TGTGCCATCAGTGGGGGGCGGGAGTACAATGAGCAGTTCTTC. This sequence encodes CAISGGREYNEQFF. The chain recombines TRBV10-3 with TRBJ2-1, with D perhaps matching TRBD2 (7 bases). The V and J ends lost 4 bases and 4 bases respectively, with 11 bases between them. There are 14 residues in the CDR3. Germline V gene lookup returns CDR1 ENHRY and CDR2 SYGVKD.

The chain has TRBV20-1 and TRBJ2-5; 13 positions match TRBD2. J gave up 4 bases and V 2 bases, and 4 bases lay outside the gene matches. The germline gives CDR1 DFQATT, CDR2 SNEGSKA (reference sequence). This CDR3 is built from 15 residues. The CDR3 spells CSARPGTSGTETQYF. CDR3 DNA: TGCAGTGCTAGACCCGGGACTAGCGGGACAGAGACCCAGTACTTC.

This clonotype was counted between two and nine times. CDR3 in DNA: TGTGCCAGCAGTGAGAGACTAGCGGGAGGGCCTTCCTACGAGCAGTACGTC. This codes for CASSERLAGGPSYEQYV. The chain employs TRBV6-1 and TRBJ2-7, with 14 bases aligning to TRBD2. CDR1 MNHNS and CDR2 SASEGT come from the germline V gene. The junction had 5 bases not matched to a gene; V was cut back by 3 bases and J by 1 base. This CDR3 region has 17 residues.

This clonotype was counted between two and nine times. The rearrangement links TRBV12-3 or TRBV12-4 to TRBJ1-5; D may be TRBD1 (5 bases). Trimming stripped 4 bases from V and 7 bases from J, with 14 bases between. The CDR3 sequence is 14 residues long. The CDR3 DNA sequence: TGTGCCAGCAGTTGGGACGGGGGTGGCCAGCCCCAGCATTTT. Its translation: CASSWDGGGQPQHF.

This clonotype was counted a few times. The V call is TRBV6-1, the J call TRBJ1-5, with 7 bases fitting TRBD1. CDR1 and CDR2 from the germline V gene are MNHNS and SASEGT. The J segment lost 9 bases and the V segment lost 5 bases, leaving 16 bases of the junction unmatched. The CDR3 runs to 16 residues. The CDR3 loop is CASSPRQGSGVWPQHF. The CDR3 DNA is TGTGCCAGCAGTCCGCGACAGGGATCAGGGGTTTGGCCCCAGCATTTT.

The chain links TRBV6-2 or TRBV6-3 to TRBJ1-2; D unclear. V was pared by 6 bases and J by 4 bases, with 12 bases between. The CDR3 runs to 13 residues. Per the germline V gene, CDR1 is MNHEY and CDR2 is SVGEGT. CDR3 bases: TGTGCCAGCAGATTCGGGCCGATCTATGGCTACACCTTC. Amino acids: CASRFGPIYGYTF.

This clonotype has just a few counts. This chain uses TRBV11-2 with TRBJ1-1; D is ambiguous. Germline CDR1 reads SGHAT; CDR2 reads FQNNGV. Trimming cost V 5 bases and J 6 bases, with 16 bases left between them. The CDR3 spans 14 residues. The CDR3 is CASSPPSREPEAFF. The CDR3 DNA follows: TGTGCCAGCAGCCCTCCCTCCCGGGAACCTGAAGCTTTCTTT.

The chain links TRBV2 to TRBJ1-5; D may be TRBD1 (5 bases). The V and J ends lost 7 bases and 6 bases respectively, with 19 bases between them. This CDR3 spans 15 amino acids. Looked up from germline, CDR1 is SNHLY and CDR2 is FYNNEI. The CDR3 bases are TGTGCCAGCATCGGAGTGATCGGGGGTAGTCAGCCCCAGCATTTT. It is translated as CASIGVIGGSQPQHF.